This TCR beta chain is drawn from a study of cytomegalovirus exposure and HLA in healthy donors. PCR primers comprised 60 Vbeta and 13 Jbeta primers. The repertoire was sequenced with immunoSEQ multiplex PCR; TCRdb's copy has only in-frame clones and lacks some. The data contain about 190,000 clones, 75% to 90% of them singletons. Germline V lookup: CDR1 SGHDT, CDR2 YYEEEE. Trimming left V 2 bases short and J 9 bases short, with 17 bases between. This CDR3 is 14 amino acids long. The origin of this receptor is a man aged 35-49 years in good health and CMV-seropositive. The specimen sequenced was PBMCs. The rearrangement links TRBV5-6 to TRBJ1-1; D is ambiguous. The CDR3 DNA is TGTGCCAGCAGCTTAATCGGAGGGAATTATAAAGCTTTCTTT. It yields the protein CASSLIGGNYKAFF.